This TCR beta chain stems from a study of vaccination effects on CD4 cells after COVID-19. Antigen-specific CD4+ T cells were expanded with viral peptide pools in the ViraFEST assay before sequencing. When around ten days of culture had elapsed, CD4+ T cells were isolated. The vaccine recipients had no prior SARS-CoV-2 infection, with negative nucleocapsid antibodies. Assay: immunoSEQ multiplex PCR; the TCRdb copy retains only in-frame clones and omits some. The data contain fewer than 70,000 clones, about four fifths of them singletons. The CDR3 totals 12 residues. V was pared by 6 bases and J by 1 base, with 6 bases between. The germline gives CDR1 SNHLY, CDR2 FYNNEI. Worth noting for this clone: Its specificity is not known.

The sequencing here drew on CD4+ T cells from PBMCs cultured with SARS-CoV-2 spike peptides, taken before COVID-19 vaccination. This TCR came from a human donor who received a COVID-19 vaccine. V and J are TRBV2 and TRBJ1-1; no clear D. Written as DNA, the CDR3 is TGTGCCAGCAGAGAGGGGAACACTGAAGCTTTCTTT. It is translated as CASREGNTEAFF.